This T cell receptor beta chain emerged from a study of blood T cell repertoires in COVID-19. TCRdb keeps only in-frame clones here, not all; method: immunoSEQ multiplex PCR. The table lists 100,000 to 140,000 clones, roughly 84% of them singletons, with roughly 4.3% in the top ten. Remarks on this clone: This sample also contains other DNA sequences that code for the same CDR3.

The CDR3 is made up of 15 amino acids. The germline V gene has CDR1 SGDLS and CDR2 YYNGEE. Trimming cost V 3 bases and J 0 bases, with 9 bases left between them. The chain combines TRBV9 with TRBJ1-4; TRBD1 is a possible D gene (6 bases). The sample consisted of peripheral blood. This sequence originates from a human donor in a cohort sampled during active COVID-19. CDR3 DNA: TGTGCCAGCAGCGCCGGACAGTCAACTAATGAAAAACTGTTTTTT. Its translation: CASSAGQSTNEKLFF.